These T cell receptor beta chains were read from a single sample in a study of Ad26.COV2.S vaccination and SARS-CoV-2 variants. Using immunoSEQ multiplex PCR, the repertoire was profiled, and TCRdb retains in-frame clones only, with some absent. The table has 430,000 or so clones, 89% seen once. Here the sequenced sample was peripheral blood, taken in a trial of Ad26.COV2.S vaccine versus placebo. These receptors were taken from a person aged 18 to 65 who received the Ad26.COV2.S COVID-19 vaccine or a placebo. The conserved cysteine and the conserved F or W are not part of the CDR3 here.

cdr3_length: 15
v_call: TRBV19
j_call: TRBJ2-3
cdr3_aa: ASSPSGGRTRTDTQY

cdr3_length: 9
v_call: TRBV2
j_call: TRBJ2-1
cdr3_aa: ASGLRNEQF

cdr3_length: 13
v_call: TRBV28
j_call: TRBJ1-2
cdr3_aa: ASSLPGHANYGYT

cdr3_length: 15
v_call: TRBV5-8
j_call: TRBJ1-5
cdr3_aa: ASGKRIRGFGNQPQH

cdr3_length: 13
v_call: TRBV28
j_call: TRBJ2-6
cdr3_aa: ASSGGESGANVLT

cdr3_length: 13
v_call: TRBV4-2
j_call: TRBJ1-3
cdr3_aa: ASSQTGSAGNTIY

cdr3_length: 12
v_call: TRBV3-1/TRBV3-2
j_call: TRBJ2-5
cdr3_aa: ASSLPPGQETQY

cdr3_length: 13
v_call: TRBV7-2
j_call: TRBJ2-2
cdr3_aa: ASSRRDIKYRELF

cdr3_length: 12
v_call: TRBV5-1
j_call: TRBJ1-1
cdr3_aa: ASSSGTAYTEAF

cdr3_length: 13
v_call: TRBV27
j_call: TRBJ1-5
cdr3_aa: ASSLSENSNQPQH

cdr3_length: 10
v_call: TRBV24-1
j_call: TRBJ1-2
cdr3_aa: ATSQSGNGYT

cdr3_length: 14
v_call: TRBV9
j_call: TRBJ2-5
cdr3_aa: ASSVGEGRLQETQY

cdr3_length: 14
v_call: TRBV4-2
j_call: TRBJ1-3
cdr3_aa: ASSRDDGRSGNTIY

cdr3_length: 12
v_call: TRBV24-1
j_call: TRBJ1-1
cdr3_aa: ATSDPDRGTEAF

cdr3_length: 11
v_call: TRBV15
j_call: TRBJ2-3
cdr3_aa: ATSRDSRDTQY

cdr3_length: 15
v_call: TRBV11-2
j_call: TRBJ2-3
cdr3_aa: ASSLGLTRGPGDTQY

cdr3_length: 13
v_call: TRBV9
j_call: TRBJ1-5
cdr3_aa: ASSAHSGPDQPQH

cdr3_length: 12
v_call: TRBV7-6
j_call: TRBJ2-3
cdr3_aa: ASSLIGEADTQY

cdr3_length: 11
v_call: TRBV6-5
j_call: TRBJ2-1
cdr3_aa: ASRIDREDEQF

cdr3_length: 13
v_call: TRBV5-5
j_call: TRBJ1-5
cdr3_aa: ASSSESGLVQPQH

cdr3_length: 12
v_call: TRBV4-3
j_call: TRBJ1-5
cdr3_aa: ASSQEVRTQPQH

cdr3_length: 13
v_call: TRBV6-5
j_call: TRBJ1-6
cdr3_aa: ASRSTGTGGSPLH

cdr3_length: 13
v_call: TRBV28
j_call: TRBJ2-1
cdr3_aa: ASSPTSGGYNEQF

cdr3_length: 11
v_call: TRBV12-3/TRBV12-4
j_call: TRBJ2-7
cdr3_aa: ASSPRGPSGQY

cdr3_length: 10
v_call: TRBV5-1
j_call: TRBJ1-5
cdr3_aa: ASSFEGQPQH

cdr3_length: 18
v_call: TRBV9
j_call: TRBJ1-6
cdr3_aa: ASSVATGQGWSSYNSPLH

cdr3_length: 12
v_call: TRBV11-3
j_call: TRBJ1-1
cdr3_aa: ASSLGGGNTEAF

cdr3_length: 14
v_call: TRBV13
j_call: TRBJ2-1
cdr3_aa: ASSAWGSGSNNEQF

cdr3_length: 14
v_call: TRBV11-3
j_call: TRBJ2-2
cdr3_aa: ASSSSGRGNTGELF

cdr3_length: 13
v_call: TRBV6-2/TRBV6-3
j_call: TRBJ1-2
cdr3_aa: ASSFLDTGGNGYT

cdr3_length: 12
v_call: TRBV7-9
j_call: TRBJ1-3
cdr3_aa: ASSLVIQGHTIY

cdr3_length: 13
v_call: TRBV7-2
j_call: TRBJ2-2
cdr3_aa: ASSFGSYNTGELF

cdr3_length: 10
v_call: TRBV7-2
j_call: TRBJ2-2
cdr3_aa: ASSPPGGELF

cdr3_length: 10
v_call: TRBV29-1
j_call: TRBJ2-3
cdr3_aa: SETGSTDTQY

cdr3_length: 14
v_call: TRBV5-1
j_call: TRBJ1-2
cdr3_aa: ASSLGQRPYVGGYT

cdr3_length: 14
v_call: TRBV14
j_call: TRBJ2-3
cdr3_aa: ASSQDVGTYTDTQY

cdr3_length: 12
v_call: TRBV11-3
j_call: TRBJ1-1
cdr3_aa: ASSLEGDDTEAF

cdr3_length: 17
v_call: TRBV7-8
j_call: TRBJ1-1
cdr3_aa: ASSLVGGWGQTAGTEAF

cdr3_length: 13
v_call: TRBV7-3
j_call: TRBJ1-6
cdr3_aa: ASSSTQDGASPLH

cdr3_length: 11
v_call: TRBV4-3
j_call: TRBJ1-4
cdr3_aa: ASSQWESEKLF

cdr3_length: 11
v_call: TRBV11-1
j_call: TRBJ1-4
cdr3_aa: ASSLPGGEKLF

cdr3_length: 14
v_call: TRBV10-3
j_call: TRBJ2-1
cdr3_aa: AISEPSGTAYNEQF

cdr3_length: 9
v_call: TRBV29-1
j_call: TRBJ2-1
cdr3_aa: SVLWRDEQF

cdr3_length: 16
v_call: TRBV4-3
j_call: TRBJ2-3
cdr3_aa: ASSPNLAGETSTDTQY

cdr3_length: 15
v_call: TRBV15
j_call: TRBJ1-2
cdr3_aa: ATSRHGGRYTNYGYT

cdr3_length: 13
v_call: TRBV5-1
j_call: TRBJ2-5
cdr3_aa: ASSGGQGSVETQY

cdr3_length: 16
v_call: TRBV18
j_call: TRBJ1-4
cdr3_aa: ASSPARQSILGNEKLF

cdr3_length: 15
v_call: TRBV7-8
j_call: TRBJ2-1
cdr3_aa: ASSYFWTGGSYNEQF

cdr3_length: 12
v_call: TRBV28
j_call: TRBJ1-4
cdr3_aa: ASSSQGINEKLF

cdr3_length: 10
v_call: TRBV5-1
j_call: TRBJ2-5
cdr3_aa: ASSPEGETQY

cdr3_length: 11
v_call: TRBV6-5
j_call: TRBJ2-7
cdr3_aa: ASAEGRFYEQY

cdr3_length: 12
v_call: TRBV7-2
j_call: TRBJ2-1
cdr3_aa: ASSLEGSVDEQF

cdr3_length: 13
v_call: TRBV6-5
j_call: TRBJ1-2
cdr3_aa: ASRVPGGASYGYT

cdr3_length: 12
v_call: TRBV5-1
j_call: TRBJ1-2
cdr3_aa: ASSPLEGARGYT

cdr3_length: 13
v_call: TRBV6-2/TRBV6-3
j_call: TRBJ2-7
cdr3_aa: ASSFLTSGVAEQY